This TCR beta chain was identified in a study of blood T cell repertoires in COVID-19. In the study overall: From T cells, B-cell-depleted T cells, or PBMCs came the material, which was cDNA or gDNA.

Sequenced by immunoSEQ multiplex PCR; TCRdb stores in-frame clones only, minus some. The top ten clones hold roughly 0.25% of a sample with 650,000 to 800,000 clones, just under 90% of them seen once. In germline, CDR1 is KGHDR, CDR2 SFDVKD. The V gene lost 4 bases and the J gene lost 2 bases, with 13 bases spanning the gap. This CDR3 is built from 15 residues. The sequencing sample was made of peripheral blood. This TCR was sampled from a woman aged 18 to 35 with acute or convalescent COVID-19. The rearrangement joins TRBV24-1 to TRBJ1-2, with a weak D call TRBD1 (5 bases). The CDR3 spells CATSDRYQGNYGYTF. The CDR3, as DNA: TGTGCCACCAGTGACCGCTATCAGGGCAACTATGGCTACACCTTC.